This T cell receptor beta chain was documented in a study of blood T cell repertoires in COVID-19. Sequencing used immunoSEQ multiplex PCR; TCRdb keeps in-frame clones, though not all of them. The sample consists of around 150,000 clones, 60% to 80% of them appearing once. This clone turned up a few times. The germline V gene encodes CDR1 KGHSH and CDR2 LQKENI. The V and J ends lost 6 bases and 4 bases, in that order; junction bases with no gene match: 9. CDR3 length: 15 residues. The source material was peripheral blood. This TCR was sampled from a woman aged 45 to 65 with active or convalescent COVID-19. V usage is TRBV18 and J usage is TRBJ2-3, with 8 positions matching TRBD1. The CDR3 sequence is CASSPSGTGPDTQYF. As DNA, the CDR3 is TGTGCCAGCTCCCCCTCGGGGACAGGCCCAGATACGCAGTATTTT.